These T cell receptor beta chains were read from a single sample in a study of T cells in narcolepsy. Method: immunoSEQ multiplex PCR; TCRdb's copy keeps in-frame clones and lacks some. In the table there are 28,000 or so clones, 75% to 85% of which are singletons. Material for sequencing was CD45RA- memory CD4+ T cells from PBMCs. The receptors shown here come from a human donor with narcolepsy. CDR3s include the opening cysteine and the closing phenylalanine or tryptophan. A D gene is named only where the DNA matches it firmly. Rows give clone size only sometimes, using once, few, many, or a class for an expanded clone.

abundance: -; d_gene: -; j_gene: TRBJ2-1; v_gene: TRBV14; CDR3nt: TGTGCCAGCAGCCAAACGGGCGGCAAAAGAAATGAGCAGTTCTTC; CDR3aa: CASSQTGGKRNEQFF
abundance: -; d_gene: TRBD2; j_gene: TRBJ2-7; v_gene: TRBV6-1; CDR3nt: TGTGCCAGCAGAAAGGCTAGCGGGGGGGGCTACGAGCAGTACTTC; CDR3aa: CASRKASGGGYEQYF
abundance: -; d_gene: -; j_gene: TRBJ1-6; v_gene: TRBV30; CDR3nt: TGTGCCTGGATGGGGGTCAATTCACCCCTCCACTTT; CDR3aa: CAWMGVNSPLHF
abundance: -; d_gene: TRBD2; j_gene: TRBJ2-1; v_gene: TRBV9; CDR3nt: TGTGCCAGCAGCCCTCTGGGGCAGACGGGACTAGCCCGCAATGAGCAGTTCTTC; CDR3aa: CASSPLGQTGLARNEQFF
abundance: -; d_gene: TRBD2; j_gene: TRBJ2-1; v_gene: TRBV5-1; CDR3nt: TGCGCCAGCAGCTTGGGTCTAGCGGGAAGAGAGCAGTTCTTC; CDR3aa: CASSLGLAGREQFF
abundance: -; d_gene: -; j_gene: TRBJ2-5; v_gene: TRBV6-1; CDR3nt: TGTGCCAGCAGTCTCTCCGGCCTCCAGACCCAGTACTTC; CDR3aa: CASSLSGLQTQYF
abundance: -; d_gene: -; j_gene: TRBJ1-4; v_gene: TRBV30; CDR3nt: TGTGCCTGGGCGGGGAGGAGGAATGAAAAACTGTTTTTT; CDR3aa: CAWAGRRNEKLFF
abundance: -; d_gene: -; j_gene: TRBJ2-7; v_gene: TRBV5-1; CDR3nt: TGCGCCAGCAGCCACGAGCTAGGGTCTAGCTCCTACGAGCAGTACTTC; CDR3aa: CASSHELGSSSYEQYF
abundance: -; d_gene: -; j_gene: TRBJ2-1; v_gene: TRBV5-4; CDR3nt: TGTGCCAGCAGCGACAACATAAACTCCTACAATGAGCAGTTCTTC; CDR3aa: CASSDNINSYNEQFF
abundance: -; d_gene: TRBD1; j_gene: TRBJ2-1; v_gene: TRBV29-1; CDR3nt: TGCAGCGCGGAGAGACAGGGGCGAAATGAGCAGTTCTTC; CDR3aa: CSAERQGRNEQFF
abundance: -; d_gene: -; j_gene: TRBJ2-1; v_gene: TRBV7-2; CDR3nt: TGTGCCAGCAGCAAAGGGGCCTCCCCCTCCTACAATGAGCAGTTCTTC; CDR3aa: CASSKGASPSYNEQFF
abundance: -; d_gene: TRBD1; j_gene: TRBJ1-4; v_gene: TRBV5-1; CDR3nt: TGCGCCAGCAGCAAGGACAGGGAAGGTGAAAAACTGTTTTTT; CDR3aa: CASSKDREGEKLFF
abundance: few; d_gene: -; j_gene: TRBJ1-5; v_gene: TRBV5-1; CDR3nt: TGCGCCAGCAGCTTGAGAGGGAATGATCAGCCCCAGCATTTT; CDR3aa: CASSLRGNDQPQHF
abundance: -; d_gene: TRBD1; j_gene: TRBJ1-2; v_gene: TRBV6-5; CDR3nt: TGTGCCAGCAGTGACAGGGTTTCAGACTATGGCTACACCTTC; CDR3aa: CASSDRVSDYGYTF
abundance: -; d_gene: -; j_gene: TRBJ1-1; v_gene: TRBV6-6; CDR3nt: TGTGCCAGCAGTGTAGGGGGGCACACTGAAGCTTTCTTT; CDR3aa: CASSVGGHTEAFF
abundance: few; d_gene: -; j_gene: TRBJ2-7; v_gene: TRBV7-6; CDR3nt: TGTGCCAGCAGCCGCCGGGGCTGGGAAAACGAGCAGTACTTC; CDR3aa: CASSRRGWENEQYF
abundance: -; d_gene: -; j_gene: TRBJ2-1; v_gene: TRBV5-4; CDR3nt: TGTGCCAGCAGGTTGGGCAGATACAATGAGCAGTTCTTC; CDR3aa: CASRLGRYNEQFF
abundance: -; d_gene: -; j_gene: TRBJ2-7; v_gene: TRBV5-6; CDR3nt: TGTGCCAGCAGCTCAGCCGGGAGACTGCGCGAGCAGTACTTC; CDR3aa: CASSSAGRLREQYF
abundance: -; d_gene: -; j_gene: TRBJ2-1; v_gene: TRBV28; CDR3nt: TGTGCCAGCAGGTCGGTCCGTTACTCCTACAATGAGCAGTTCTTC; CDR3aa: CASRSVRYSYNEQFF
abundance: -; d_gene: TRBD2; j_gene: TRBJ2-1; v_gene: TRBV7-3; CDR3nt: TGTGCCAGCAGCCCGACCGGGACTAGCGGGAGTTCAGATTTGCGTGAGCAGTTCTTC; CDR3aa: CASSPTGTSGSSDLREQFF
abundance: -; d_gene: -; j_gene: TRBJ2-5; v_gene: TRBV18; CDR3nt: TGTGCCAGCTCACCAGACTACAGGGAAGAGACCCAGTACTTC; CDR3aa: CASSPDYREETQYF
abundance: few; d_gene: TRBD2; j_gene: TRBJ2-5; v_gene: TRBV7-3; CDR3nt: TGTGCCAGCAGCTCAGCAGGCGGGAGGCGGGAGACCCAGTACTTC; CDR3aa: CASSSAGGRRETQYF
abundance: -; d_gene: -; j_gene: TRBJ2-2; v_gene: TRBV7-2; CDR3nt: TGTGCCAGCAGCCGGCTGGGACAACCGAACACCGGGGAGCTGTTTTTT; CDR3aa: CASSRLGQPNTGELFF
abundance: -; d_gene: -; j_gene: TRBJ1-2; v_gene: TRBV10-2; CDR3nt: TGCGCCAGCAGTTGGGAAGACGTTGGAGGCTACACCTTC; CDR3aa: CASSWEDVGGYTF
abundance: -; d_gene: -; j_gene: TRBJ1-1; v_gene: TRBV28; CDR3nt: TGTGCCAGCAAAGGGTACTCAGGGTACACTGAAGCTTTCTTT; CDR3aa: CASKGYSGYTEAFF
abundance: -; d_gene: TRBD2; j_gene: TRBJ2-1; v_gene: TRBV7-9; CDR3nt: TGTGCCAGCAGCGCCCGACTAGCTTTGAGGTTGTTCTTC; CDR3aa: CASSARLALRLFF
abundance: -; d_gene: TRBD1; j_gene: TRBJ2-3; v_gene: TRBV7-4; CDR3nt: TGTGCCAGCAGCTTAGAGGGACAGTCATGCCCAGATACGCAGTATTTT; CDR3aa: CASSLEGQSCPDTQYF
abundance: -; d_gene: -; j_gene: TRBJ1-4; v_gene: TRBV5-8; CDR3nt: TGTGCCAGCAGCCGAGGACAATATGAAAAACTGTTTTTT; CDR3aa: CASSRGQYEKLFF
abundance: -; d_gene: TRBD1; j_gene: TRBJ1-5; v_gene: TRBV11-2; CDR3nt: TGTGCCAGCAGCCAAGACAGGGACGGGAATCAGCCCCAGCATTTT; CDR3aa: CASSQDRDGNQPQHF
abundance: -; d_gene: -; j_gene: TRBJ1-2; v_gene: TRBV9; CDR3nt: TGTGCCAGCAGCGGGGGGACGCGGAACTATGGCTACACCTTC; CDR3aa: CASSGGTRNYGYTF
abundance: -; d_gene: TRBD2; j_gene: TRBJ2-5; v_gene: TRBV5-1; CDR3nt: TGCGCCAGCAAAGTCCTCGGGGCGGGAGCCCTCGAGACCCAGTACTTC; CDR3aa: CASKVLGAGALETQYF
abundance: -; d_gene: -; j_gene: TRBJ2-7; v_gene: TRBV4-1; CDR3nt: TGCGCCAGCAGCCAAGCACCGTGGGGAAACTACGAGCAGTACTTC; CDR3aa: CASSQAPWGNYEQYF
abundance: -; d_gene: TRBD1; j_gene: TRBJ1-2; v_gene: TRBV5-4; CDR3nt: TGTGCCAGCAGCTTGGAGGGGGCCTATGGCTACACCTTC; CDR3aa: CASSLEGAYGYTF
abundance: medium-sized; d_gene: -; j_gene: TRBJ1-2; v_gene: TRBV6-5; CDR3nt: TGTGCCAGCAGTTACTCGAATAACAATGTGAAAGGCTACACCTTC; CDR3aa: CASSYSNNNVKGYTF
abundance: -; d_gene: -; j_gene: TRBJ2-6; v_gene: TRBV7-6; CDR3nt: TGTGCCAGCAGTGTCACGACAGGGGCCAACGTCCTGACTTTC; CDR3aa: CASSVTTGANVLTF
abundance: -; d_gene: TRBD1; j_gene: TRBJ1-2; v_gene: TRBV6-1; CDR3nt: TGTGCCAGTAGACAGGGCGTCTATGGCTACACCTTC; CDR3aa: CASRQGVYGYTF